One sample yielded the 31 T cell receptor beta chains listed below, sequenced in a study of response to subunit inactivated influenza vaccine. TCRdb re-derived calls from the RT-PCR reads in MiXCR, one entry per CDR3 protein. This table holds roughly 540,000 distinct CDR3 sequences, approximately 24% found once. The same sample was also used in a study of T cells expressing NK-cell markers. That paper notes: cDNA encoding TCR beta was synthesized via 5'RACE template switching incorporating UMIs.

This material consisted of CD4+ T cells sorted from PBMCs, taken 11 to 12 days after vaccination. The receptors here all came from a man in his fifties who received an inactivated influenza vaccine.

The J gene is TRBJ2-7, the V gene TRBV6-1; the match to TRBD2 covers 11 bases. Unmatched junction bases numbered 14, after V lost 7 bases and J lost 3 bases. Per germline, CDR1 MNHNS and CDR2 SASEGT. This CDR3 has 17 amino acids. The CDR3 here is CASTRGIAGGLGYEQYF. Here the CDR3 DNA reads TGTGCCAGCACCAGAGGAATAGCGGGGGGGCTTGGCTACGAGCAGTACTTC.

V and J are TRBV11-1 and TRBJ2-3, with 9 bases identical to TRBD2. Trimming removed 6 bases from V and 2 bases from J; junction bases left unmatched: 15. Germline V gene lookup returns CDR1 SGHAT and CDR2 FQDESV (reference sequence). The CDR3 extends over 18 amino acids. The DNA of the CDR3 is TGTGCCAGCAGACTGATAGGGTCTCGGACTAGCGACACAGATACGCAGTATTTT. Amino acids: CASRLIGSRTSDTDTQYF.

The chain carries TRBV28 and TRBJ1-1; D unresolved. The CDR3 sequence is 13 residues long. The germline CDR1 and CDR2 sequences are MDHEN and SYDVKM. V gave up 5 bases and J gave up 5 bases, with 12 bases separating them. CDR3 in amino acids: CASSDGGSTEAFF. DNA of the CDR3: TGTGCCAGCAGTGATGGTGGGTCTACTGAAGCTTTCTTT. Full variable domain (remainder filled in from reference TRBV28 and TRBJ1-1): DVKVTQSSRYLVKRTGEKVFLECVQDMDHENMFWYRQDPGLGLRLIYFSYDVKMKEKGDIPEGYSVSREKKERFSLILESASTNQTSMYLCASSDGGSTEAFFGQGTRLTVV.

This clonotype turned up a few times. The genes are TRBV28 and TRBJ2-7; unclear D gene. Germline loops: CDR1 MDHEN, CDR2 SYDVKM. The germline V and J ends were trimmed by 4 bases and 5 bases, with 9 bases remaining between them. This CDR3 contains 12 residues. CDR3 coding DNA: TGTGCCAGCAGTTCGCTCCCCCACGAGCAGTACTTC. This translates into CASSSLPHEQYF.

This clonotype was seen at least ten times. The genes are TRBV20-1 and TRBJ1-1; D is uncertain. Germline values: CDR1 DFQATT, CDR2 SNEGSKA (reference sequence). V was clipped by 5 bases and J by 4 bases, with 8 bases between them. This CDR3 contains 11 residues. CDR3 bases: TGCAGTGCTGGTCGGCTCACTGAAGCTTTCTTT. Protein: CSAGRLTEAFF.

This chain links TRBV20-1 with TRBJ2-3; D tentatively reads TRBD1 or TRBD2 (5 bases each). The CDR3 runs 11 residues. CDR1 and CDR2 from the germline V gene are DFQATT and SNEGSKA (reference sequence). The CDR3 here is CTPGTTDTQYF. For the CDR3, the DNA is TGCACCCCGGGGACCACAGATACGCAGTATTTT.

The rearrangement links TRBV12-3 or TRBV12-4 to TRBJ2-3; D call uncertain. The CDR3 is 12 amino acids. The V end lost 6 bases, the J end lost 4 bases, and 8 bases lay between the germline ends. CDR3 DNA: TGTGCCAGCAGGATGAGTGCAGATACGCAGTATTTT. This translates into CASRMSADTQYF.

This chain links TRBV4-2 with TRBJ2-7, with TRBD2 matching over 9 bases. The CDR3 totals 14 residues. Germline-derived CDR1 and CDR2 are LGHNA and YNFKEQ. Germline trimming cut 7 bases from V and 2 bases from J; bases unmatched to any gene: 6. The CDR3 loop reads CASKSGRRPYEQYF. Written as DNA, the CDR3 is TGTGCCAGCAAGAGCGGGAGGCGCCCCTACGAGCAGTACTTC.

The gene calls are TRBV6-1 and TRBJ2-2; 14 positions match TRBD2. Trimming removed 5 bases from V and 5 bases from J; junction bases left unmatched: 10. This CDR3 has 18 amino acids. Germline V CDR1 and CDR2: MNHNS, SASEGT. DNA for the CDR3: TGTGCCAGCAGTCTCCCGGGACTAGCGGGAGTGGGGACCGGGGAGCTGTTTTTT. Translation gives CASSLPGLAGVGTGELFF.

This clonotype was detected a few times. The rearrangement joins TRBV20-1 to TRBJ1-6; 8 positions match TRBD1. With V trimmed by 4 bases and J by 7 bases, 12 bases remained unmatched. Germline V gene lookup returns CDR1 DFQATT and CDR2 SNEGSKA (reference sequence). CDR3 length equals 16 residues. CDR3 in amino acids: CSAILTGGQTNSPLHF. As DNA, the CDR3 is TGCAGTGCTATACTCACAGGGGGGCAGACCAATTCACCCCTCCACTTT.

This clonotype turned up a few times. This rearrangement joins TRBV28 to TRBJ1-2, with TRBD1 matching 12 bases. The CDR3 is made up of 19 amino acids. In germline, CDR1 is MDHEN, CDR2 SYDVKM. V gave up 5 bases and J gave up 8 bases; unmatched junction bases: 21. CDR3 in amino acids: CASSSLTGTGGSTHEGYTF. CDR3 in DNA: TGTGCCAGCAGTAGCCTGACCGGGACAGGGGGCTCTACCCACGAAGGCTACACCTTC.

The chain recombines TRBV6-5 with TRBJ2-1, with 9 bases lining up with TRBD2. The CDR3 extends over 16 amino acids. J lost 3 bases, V lost 0 bases, and 3 bases had no gene match. Germline V gene lookup returns CDR1 MNHEY and CDR2 SVGAGI. DNA of the CDR3: TGTGCCAGCAGTTACTCGTCTAGCGGGGTCTACAATGAGCAGTTCTTC. Its translation is CASSYSSSGVYNEQFF.

The chain links TRBV25-1 to TRBJ1-6; TRBD1 matches at 7 bases. The V and J ends lost 3 bases and 9 bases, in that order; junction bases with no gene match: 5. Germline loops: CDR1 MGHDK, CDR2 SYGVNS. The CDR3 extends over 14 amino acids. As DNA, the CDR3 is TGTGCCAGCAGTGATATAGGGGGCGGTTCACCCCTCCACTTT. It specifies CASSDIGGGSPLHF.

This clonotype was observed a handful of times. The chain carries TRBV20-1 and TRBJ2-3, with 10 bases aligning to TRBD2. From germline, CDR1 is DFQATT and CDR2 SNEGSKA (reference sequence). The ends lost 1 base at V and 4 bases at J; junction bases unmatched: 5. The CDR3 runs 15 residues. The CDR3 coding sequence is TGCAGTGCTAGAGGCACTAGCGGGGTGGCAGATACGCAGTATTTT. Amino acid sequence: CSARGTSGVADTQYF.

The chain combines TRBV10-3 with TRBJ2-7; 11 positions agree with TRBD2. Germline assignment: CDR1 ENHRY and CDR2 SYGVKD. J was trimmed by 6 bases and V by 3 bases; bases with no gene match: 7. This CDR3 is built from 15 residues. CDR3 in DNA: TGTGCCATCAGTGAAACTAGCGGGGGAAGGGGCGAGCAGTACTTC. Translating it yields CAISETSGGRGEQYF.

This chain connects TRBV5-1 to TRBJ2-5; 7 bases agree with TRBD1. V shed 0 bases and J 2 bases; nucleotides not matched to a gene: 4. CDR1 SGHRS and CDR2 YFSETQ come from the germline V gene. The CDR3 consists of 15 residues. This CDR3 is CASSLVDRSQETQYF. CDR3 DNA sequence: TGCGCCAGCAGCTTGGTGGACAGGTCACAAGAGACCCAGTACTTC.

The rearrangement joins TRBV20-1 to TRBJ2-7; 7 nucleotides align to TRBD2. V shed 0 bases and J 5 bases; nucleotides not matched to a gene: 7. The CDR3 extends over 14 amino acids. Germline V gives CDR1 DFQATT, CDR2 SNEGSKA (reference sequence). For the CDR3, the DNA is TGCAGTGCTAGAGAGGGGGGGTACCCCCACGAGCAGTACTTC. Residues: CSAREGGYPHEQYF.

The V gene is TRBV7-2, the J gene TRBJ2-2; TRBD2 aligns across 9 bases. The germline gives CDR1 SGHTA, CDR2 FQGNSA. CDR3 length: 17 amino acids. The V segment lost 1 base and the J segment 1 base; nucleotides outside the gene matches: 4. The CDR3 DNA follows: TGTGCCAGCAGCTTAGTGGGACTAGCCTGGAACACCGGGGAGCTGTTTTTT. Its translation is CASSLVGLAWNTGELFF. Full variable domain (remainder filled in from reference TRBV7-2 and TRBJ2-2): GAGVSQSPSNKVTEKGKDVELRCDPISGHTALYWYRQSLGQGLEFLIYFQGNSAPDKSGLPSDRFSAERTGGSVSTLTIQRTQQEDSAVYLCASSLVGLAWNTGELFFGEGSRLTVL.

This clonotype was recorded a few times. The chain has TRBV14 and TRBJ2-3, with 7 bases aligning to TRBD2. J lost 0 bases, V lost 4 bases, and 7 bases had no gene match. The CDR3 is 16 amino acids. Germline lookup yields CDR1 SGHDN and CDR2 FVKESK. The CDR3 DNA is TGTGCCAGCAGCCGCCCAGCGGGGTCTAGCACAGATACGCAGTATTTT. Translating gives CASSRPAGSSTDTQYF.

A few counts support this clonotype. This sequence joins TRBV7-2 and TRBJ2-3; D is perhaps TRBD1 (6 bases). CDR3 size: 16 residues. CDR1 and CDR2 from the germline V gene are SGHTA and FQGNSA. V shed 5 bases and J shed 0 bases, with 15 bases lying between them. The CDR3 nucleotides read TGTGCCAGCAGCCCAGGGGCCTACTCTAGCACAGATACGCAGTATTTT. It translates to CASSPGAYSSTDTQYF.

This clonotype occurred many times. The CDR3 here is CASRQGLAKNIQYF. CDR3 bases: TGTGCCAGCAGGCAGGGGCTGGCCAAAAACATTCAGTACTTC. This chain uses TRBV12-3 or TRBV12-4 with TRBJ2-4; a weak D match, TRBD1 (6 bases). This CDR3 region has 14 residues. Trimming removed 6 bases from V and 1 base from J, with 10 bases in between.

J is TRBJ1-1 and V is TRBV6-1; D is unresolved. V gave up 5 bases and J gave up 3 bases, with 22 bases separating them. CDR1 and CDR2 (germline): MNHNS, SASEGT. The CDR3 length is 17 residues. DNA of the CDR3: TGTGCCAGCAGTAGGCAGATCCCAGGCTGGATATACACTGAAGCTTTCTTT. Translating gives CASSRQIPGWIYTEAFF.

The sample holds a few counts of this clonotype. The genes are TRBV7-2 and TRBJ2-1, with 9 bases that match TRBD2. Germline V CDR1 and CDR2: SGHTA, FQGNSA. The ends lost 4 bases at V and 5 bases at J; junction bases unmatched: 6. The CDR3 runs 15 residues. The CDR3, as DNA: TGTGCCAGCAGCTCTCGGCCTAGCGGGAACAATGAGCAGTTCTTC. Translated, it gives CASSSRPSGNNEQFF.

The rearrangement uses TRBV3-1 and TRBJ1-3, with D maybe TRBD1 (6 bases). The CDR3 sequence is 15 residues long. The germline V gene encodes CDR1 LGHDT and CDR2 YNNKEL (reference sequence). V was trimmed by 5 bases and J by 1 base, leaving 12 bases between them. In nucleotides, the CDR3 is TGTGCCAGCAGCTCCAGGGGCGGGTCTGGAAACACCATATATTTT. Residues: CASSSRGGSGNTIYF. The full variable domain, completed using reference TRBV3-1 and TRBJ1-3, is DTAVSQTPKYLVTQMGNDKSIKCEQNLGHDTMYWYKQDSKKFLKIMFSYNNKELIINETVPNRFSPKSPDKAHLNLHINSLELGDSAVYFCASSSRGGSGNTIYFGEGSWLTVV.

The rearrangement uses TRBV20-1 and TRBJ2-1; 8 bases map to TRBD2. With 4 bases clipped from V and 1 base from J, the junction kept 12 bases outside the gene matches. The CDR3 spans 17 residues. Germline V gene sequence: CDR1 DFQATT, CDR2 SNEGSKA (reference sequence). Here the CDR3 DNA reads TGCAGTGCTATATTAGCGGGGCGGGTGGGATCCTACAATGAGCAGTTCTTC. Translating it yields CSAILAGRVGSYNEQFF.

J is TRBJ2-7 and V is TRBV7-9; TRBD2 agrees at 12 bases. The CDR3 contains 16 residues. Germline lookup yields CDR1 SEHNR and CDR2 FQNEAQ (reference sequence). The ends lost 6 bases at V and 2 bases at J; junction bases unmatched: 8. CDR3 sequence (DNA): TGTGCCAGCAGTCTTGGGACTAGCGGGCATCCCTACGAGCAGTACTTC. This sequence encodes CASSLGTSGHPYEQYF. The entire variable domain, with the rest obtained from reference TRBV7-9 and TRBJ2-7, is as follows: DTGVSQNPRHKITKRGQNVTFRCDPISEHNRLYWYRQTLGQGPEFLTYFQNEAQLEKSRLLSDRFSAERPKGSFSTLEIQRTEQGDSAMYLCASSLGTSGHPYEQYFGPGTRLTVT.

The V and J genes are TRBV6-2 or TRBV6-3 and TRBJ1-5; D unresolved. Germline lookup yields CDR1 MNHEY and CDR2 SVGEGT. The CDR3 is made up of 20 amino acids. With 0 bases removed from V and 0 bases from J, the gap between germline ends came to 21 bases. The DNA for the CDR3 is TGTGCCAGCAGTTACTCCCGTGGGAGGGCCGCGGACCATAGCAATCAGCCCCAGCATTTT. Protein product: CASSYSRGRAADHSNQPQHF.

About this clonotype itself: The junction differs from germline at one of its ends, possibly a read error. This chain joins TRBV15 and TRBJ2-6, with TRBD1 as a possible D gene (5 bases). Germline CDR1 LNHNV, CDR2 YYDKDF (reference sequence). The CDR3 extends over 13 amino acids. CDR3: CATTSSGAKVLTF. For the CDR3, the DNA is TGTGCCACCACGAGCTCTGGGGCCAAAGTCCTGACTTTC.

In the case of this clonotype: At one end the junction does not follow the germline gene, possibly because of a read error. The rearrangement uses TRBV3-1 and TRBJ2-5, with 7 bases lining up with TRBD1. This CDR3 comprises 18 residues. Looked up from germline, CDR1 is LGHDT and CDR2 is YNNKEL (reference sequence). DNA of the CDR3: TGTGCCAGCAGCCAAGATCCTTACAGGGGTCCATGGGCGGAGACCCAGTATTTC. Translation: CASSQDPYRGPWAETQYF.

The chain links TRBV5-5 to TRBJ2-5; no firm D call. Trimming took off 10 bases at V and 2 bases at J, with 6 bases between the two ends. The germline gives CDR1 SGHKS, CDR2 YYEKEE (reference sequence). The CDR3 has 10 residues. This CDR3 is CAVGQETQYF. In DNA, the CDR3 is TGTGCCGTCGGTCAAGAGACCCAGTACTTC.

This clonotype has a handful of counts. CDR3 loop: CASSPGGTLQETQYF. In nucleotides, the CDR3 is TGTGCCAGCAGCCCAGGGGGGACGTTACAAGAGACCCAGTACTTC. The rearrangement uses TRBV6-1 and TRBJ2-5; TRBD1 might be the D (7 bases). CDR3 length: 15 residues. Trimming pared 6 bases from V and 2 bases from J, leaving 16 bases between. In germline, CDR1 is MNHNS, CDR2 SASEGT.